Following are 10 T cell receptor beta chains from one sample sequenced in a study of OX40 agonist ivuxolimab in advanced cancers. The assay was immunoSEQ multiplex PCR, and TCRdb's table has in-frame clones only and misses some. Of more than 70,000 clones in the sample, just over 85% were seen once. Sequencing used CD4+ or CD8+ T cells sorted from blood, obtained in a trial of the OX40 agonist ivuxolimab. The receptors come from an adult with an advanced solid tumor such as melanoma, head and neck, liver or kidney cancer.

This chain joins TRBV22-1 and TRBJ2-6; the listed D gene, TRBD2, was not tested against the DNA. TRBV22-1 corresponds to a pseudogene. This CDR3 spans 16 amino acids. The CDR3 bases are TGTCCTGGGAGTTTAAGCGAACAAAGTCGGGCCAACGTCCTGACTTTC. Translated, it gives CPGSLSEQSRANVLTF.

The V call is TRBV6-5, the J call TRBJ2-7; D is possibly TRBD2 (5 bases). Trimming took 5 bases from V and 0 from J, leaving 8 bases between them. Germline-derived CDR1 and CDR2 are MNHEY and SVGAGI. This CDR3 comprises 13 residues. The CDR3 bases are TGTGCCAGCAGTACCGGACTCTCCTACGAGCAGTACTTC. Its translation: CASSTGLSYEQYF.

V gene TRBV2 combines with J gene TRBJ2-7; possibly TRBD1 for D (5 bases). The V gene's germline CDR1 is SNHLY and CDR2 FYNNEI. The CDR3 sequence is 12 residues long. The V and J ends lost 6 bases and 4 bases respectively, with 10 bases between them. The DNA for the CDR3 is TGTGCCAGCAGCTACTCAGGGTACGAGCAGTACTTC. This encodes CASSYSGYEQYF.

A remark on this clone: Additional DNA sequences in this sample encode the identical CDR3. The rearrangement links TRBV7-2 to TRBJ2-7; D not certain. In germline, CDR1 is SGHTA, CDR2 FQGNSA. V shed 2 bases and J shed 1 base, with 3 bases lying between them. This CDR3 is 12 amino acids long. The CDR3 bases are TGTGCCAGCAGCTTAAGTTCCTACGAGCAGTACTTC. Protein sequence: CASSLSSYEQYF.

This rearrangement joins TRBV6-4 to TRBJ1-1; D perhaps matches TRBD1 (5 bases). V was shortened by 6 bases and J by 0 bases, with 14 bases between the two germline ends. Germline V gives CDR1 MRHNA, CDR2 SNTAGT. The CDR3 loop spans 15 amino acids. Written as DNA, the CDR3 is TGTGCCAGCAGGGTGGCAGGGACTATGAACACTGAAGCTTTCTTT. It encodes CASRVAGTMNTEAFF.

Remarks on this clone: Other DNA sequences in the sample encode the same CDR3. This rearrangement joins TRBV7-2 to TRBJ2-3; D is unresolved. The germline CDR1 and CDR2 sequences are SGHTA and FQGNSA. Trimming left V 5 bases short and J 6 bases short, with 6 bases between. The length of the CDR3 is 11 residues. CDR3 in DNA: TGTGCCAGCAGCCCCCGCGATACGCAGTATTTT. This gives the protein CASSPRDTQYF. Full variable domain (outside the CDR3, taken from reference TRBV7-2 and TRBJ2-3): GAGVSQSPSNKVTEKGKDVELRCDPISGHTALYWYRQSLGQGLEFLIYFQGNSAPDKSGLPSDRFSAERTGGSVSTLTIQRTQQEDSAVYLCASSPRDTQYFGPGTRLTVL.

The chain employs TRBV28 and TRBJ2-7; 7 bases fit TRBD1. There are 16 residues in the CDR3. V was clipped by 5 bases and J by 0 bases; unmatched bases: 10. Per germline, CDR1 MDHEN and CDR2 SYDVKM. CDR3 in DNA: TGTGCCAGCAGTCTATCATCCGGGACAGTCTCCTACGAGCAGTACTTC. This translates into CASSLSSGTVSYEQYF.

The chain couples TRBV7-2 to TRBJ1-5; D remains ambiguous. The CDR3 covers 15 residues. V gave up 1 base and J gave up 0 bases, with 7 bases separating them. CDR1 is SGHTA, CDR2 FQGNSA, per germline. CDR3 region: CASSLVTNSNQPQHF. The DNA of the CDR3 is TGTGCCAGCAGCTTAGTTACTAATAGCAATCAGCCCCAGCATTTT.

The chain recombines TRBV28 with TRBJ1-1; D possibly corresponds to TRBD1 (5 bases). The V gene's germline CDR1 is MDHEN and CDR2 SYDVKM. CDR3 length equals 14 residues. Trimming pared 5 bases from V and 8 bases from J, leaving 18 bases between. The CDR3: CASSQRWGGDEAFF. Written as DNA, the CDR3 is TGTGCCAGCAGTCAGAGATGGGGGGGAGACGAAGCTTTCTTT.

V gene TRBV7-2 combines with J gene TRBJ2-7, with 8 bases fitting TRBD2. This CDR3 has 16 residues. Germline CDR1 is SGHTA and CDR2 is FQGNSA. The junction had 7 bases not matched to a gene; V was cut back by 0 bases and J by 3 bases. DNA of the CDR3: TGTGCCAGCAGCTTAGCACTTAGCGGGGAGCTCTACGAGCAGTACTTC. Translated, it gives CASSLALSGELYEQYF. Using reference TRBV7-2 and TRBJ2-7 for the parts outside the CDR3, the full variable domain is GAGVSQSPSNKVTEKGKDVELRCDPISGHTALYWYRQSLGQGLEFLIYFQGNSAPDKSGLPSDRFSAERTGGSVSTLTIQRTQQEDSAVYLCASSLALSGELYEQYFGPGTRLTVT.